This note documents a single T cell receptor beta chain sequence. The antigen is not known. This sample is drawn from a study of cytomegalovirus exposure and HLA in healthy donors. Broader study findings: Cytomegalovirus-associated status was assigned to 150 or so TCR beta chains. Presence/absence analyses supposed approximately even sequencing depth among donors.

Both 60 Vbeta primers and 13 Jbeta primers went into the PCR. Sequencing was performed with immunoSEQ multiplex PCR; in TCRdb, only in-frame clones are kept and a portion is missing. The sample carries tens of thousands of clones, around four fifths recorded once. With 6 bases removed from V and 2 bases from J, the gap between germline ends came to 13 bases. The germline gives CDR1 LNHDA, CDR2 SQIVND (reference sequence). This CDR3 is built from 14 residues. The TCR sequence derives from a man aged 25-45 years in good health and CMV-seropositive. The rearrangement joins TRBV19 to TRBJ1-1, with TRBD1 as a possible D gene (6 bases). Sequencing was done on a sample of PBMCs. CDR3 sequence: CASRPGRGNTEAFF. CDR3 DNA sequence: TGTGCCAGTAGACCTGGCAGGGGTAACACTGAAGCTTTCTTT.